Each of the 18 T cell receptor beta chains below was sequenced from the same sample in a study of cytomegalovirus exposure and HLA in healthy donors. PCR amplification relied on 60 Vbeta primers (plus 13 Jbeta primers). Repertoires were generated with immunoSEQ multiplex PCR, while TCRdb's copy carries only in-frame clones and drops some. Its listing shows around 130,000 clones. The sequenced sample was PBMCs. The receptors shown here come from a woman in her sixties or seventies in good health and CMV-seronegative.

This chain links TRBV27 with TRBJ2-2, with 12 bases fitting TRBD2. This CDR3 is 16 amino acids long. Germline CDR1 and CDR2: MNHEY and SMNVEV (reference sequence). V dropped 5 bases and J dropped 7; count of bases not matched to a gene: 8. The CDR3, as DNA: TGTGCCAGCAGTCCCCGACTAGCGGGGGCGGGCGGGGAGCTGTTTTTT. It is translated as CASSPRLAGAGGELFF.

The chain links TRBV5-1 to TRBJ2-3; TRBD2 aligns across 9 bases. From germline, CDR1 is SGHRS and CDR2 YFSETQ. The CDR3 extends over 17 amino acids. Trimming took 1 base from V and 1 from J; bases not matched to a gene: 7. The CDR3 coding sequence is TGCGCCAGCAGCTTGCGGCCTAGCGGGATGGGCACAGATACGCAGTATTTT. Amino acids: CASSLRPSGMGTDTQYF.

This chain uses TRBV30 with TRBJ1-4, with 7 bases aligning to TRBD1. V gave up 5 bases and J gave up 3 bases; unmatched junction bases: 9. Per the germline V gene, CDR1 is GTSNPN and CDR2 is SVGIG (reference sequence). This CDR3 has 15 amino acids. Here the CDR3 DNA reads TGTGCCTGGGATACAGGGGATGAGTCTAATGAAAAACTGTTTTTT. Protein sequence: CAWDTGDESNEKLFF. The full variable domain, in which reference TRBV30 and TRBJ1-4 provide the parts outside the CDR3, is SQTIHQWPATLVQPVGSPLSLECTVEGTSNPNLYWYRQAAGRGLQLLFYSVGIGQISSEVPQNLSASRPQDRQFILSSKKLLLSDSGFYLCAWDTGDESNEKLFFGSGTQLSVL.

J is TRBJ1-1 and V is TRBV7-2; no reliable D call. The CDR3 spans 13 residues. Germline V gene data show CDR1 as SGHTA and CDR2 as FQGNSA. Trimming took 0 bases from V and 6 from J, leaving 8 bases between them. The CDR3 spells CASSLAGTSEAFF. Written as DNA, the CDR3 is TGTGCCAGCAGCTTAGCTGGCACCTCTGAAGCTTTCTTT. Complete variable domain (other parts from reference TRBV7-2 and TRBJ1-1): GAGVSQSPSNKVTEKGKDVELRCDPISGHTALYWYRQSLGQGLEFLIYFQGNSAPDKSGLPSDRFSAERTGGSVSTLTIQRTQQEDSAVYLCASSLAGTSEAFFGQGTRLTVV.

The chain carries TRBV6-1 and TRBJ2-1; TRBD1 agrees at 8 bases. Germline loops: CDR1 MNHNS, CDR2 SASEGT. The CDR3 totals 16 residues. V was pared by 4 bases and J by 0 bases, with 5 bases of the junction left unmatched. The CDR3: CASSGQGASSYNEQFF. The CDR3 DNA reads TGTGCCAGCAGTGGCCAGGGGGCGAGCTCCTACAATGAGCAGTTCTTC.

The chain employs TRBV2 and TRBJ2-3; D is unresolved. Germline loops: CDR1 SNHLY, CDR2 FYNNEI. V lost 6 bases and J lost 3, with 7 bases in between. This CDR3 region has 12 residues. The DNA of the CDR3 is TGTGCCAGCAGCCCTACTACAGATACGCAGTATTTT. It translates to CASSPTTDTQYF.

This chain links TRBV5-1 with TRBJ2-1, with TRBD2 identical over 7 bases. Germline V gene lookup returns CDR1 SGHRS and CDR2 YFSETQ. The junction had 7 bases not matched to a gene; V was cut back by 5 bases and J by 5 bases. This CDR3 spans 14 amino acids. The CDR3 region is CASSLRGMDNEQFF. The CDR3 DNA reads as TGCGCCAGCAGTCTGCGGGGGATGGACAATGAGCAGTTCTTC.

The chain couples TRBV7-9 to TRBJ1-4; possible D gene TRBD1, 5 bases. The CDR3 contains 14 residues. The germline CDR1 and CDR2 sequences are SEHNR and FQNEAQ (reference sequence). V was pared by 5 bases and J by 5 bases, with 12 bases between. The CDR3 loop is CASSAQGSNEKLFF. In DNA, the CDR3 is TGTGCCAGCAGCGCCCAGGGATCGAATGAAAAACTGTTTTTT. Variable domain in full (rest from reference TRBV7-9 and TRBJ1-4): DTGVSQNPRHKITKRGQNVTFRCDPISEHNRLYWYRQTLGQGPEFLTYFQNEAQLEKSRLLSDRFSAERPKGSFSTLEIQRTEQGDSAMYLCASSAQGSNEKLFFGSGTQLSVL.

Comments on this clone: A read error may account for a junction end that differs from germline. CDR3 sequence (DNA): TGTGCTAGCAGCTTAGGGACTAGCGCAGCAGATACGCAGTATTTT. Encoded protein: CASSLGTSAADTQYF. The rearrangement links TRBV7-7 to TRBJ2-3; 10 bases map to TRBD2. Germline V gene sequence: CDR1 SSHAT, CDR2 FNYEAQ (reference sequence). The CDR3 has 15 amino acids.

The chain is built from TRBV19 and TRBJ1-2; no clear D gene. CDR1 is LNHDA and CDR2 is SQIVND in the germline V gene (reference sequence). V lost 11 bases, J lost 4 bases, and 17 bases lay in between. The CDR3 loop spans 13 amino acids. DNA of the CDR3: TGTGCCTCGCTAGAAGTCCGGGGCTATGGCTACACCTTC. This codes for CASLEVRGYGYTF.

The rearrangement joins TRBV15 to TRBJ1-3, with D unresolved. V was shortened by 0 bases and J by 11 bases, with 17 bases between the two germline ends. From germline, CDR1 is LNHNV and CDR2 YYDKDF (reference sequence). This CDR3 is 15 amino acids long. CDR3 DNA: TGTGCCACCAGCAGAGAGTGGGGAGATGCCTATGCCATATATTTT. It specifies CATSREWGDAYAIYF.

The chain combines TRBV5-1 with TRBJ2-6; the D is unclear. The germline gives CDR1 SGHRS, CDR2 YFSETQ. Trimming cost V 4 bases and J 2 bases, with 16 bases left between them. This CDR3 region has 17 residues. CDR3: CASSPKPVSAGANVLTF. The CDR3 DNA follows: TGCGCCAGCAGCCCGAAACCTGTGAGCGCTGGGGCCAACGTCCTGACTTTC.

The rearrangement uses TRBV10-3 and TRBJ2-1, with 11 bases lining up with TRBD2. V gave up 5 bases and J gave up 7 bases; unmatched junction bases: 7. Germline V gene lookup returns CDR1 ENHRY and CDR2 SYGVKD. The CDR3 consists of 15 residues. CDR3 nucleotide sequence: TGTGCCATCAGTAAACTAGCGGGAGAAATGAATGAGCAGTTCTTC. Residues: CAISKLAGEMNEQFF.

CDR3 nucleotides: TGTGCCAGTAGTATAGACAGGACAGGGGGTGCCTACAATGAGCAGTTCTTC. Translation: CASSIDRTGGAYNEQFF. This chain joins TRBV19 and TRBJ2-1; TRBD1 matches at 10 bases. This CDR3 is 17 amino acids long. J was trimmed by 2 bases and V by 0 bases; bases with no gene match: 4. Looked up from germline, CDR1 is LNHDA and CDR2 is SQIVND (reference sequence). Full variable domain (remainder filled in from reference TRBV19 and TRBJ2-1): DGGITQSPKYLFRKEGQNVTLSCEQNLNHDAMYWYRQDPGQGLRLIYYSQIVNDFQKGDIAEGYSVSREKKESFPLTVTSAQKNPTAFYLCASSIDRTGGAYNEQFFGPGTRLTVL.

The chain has TRBV28 and TRBJ1-6; D gene ambiguous. CDR3 size: 12 residues. Trimming pared 3 bases from V and 7 bases from J, leaving 4 bases between. In germline, CDR1 is MDHEN, CDR2 SYDVKM. As DNA, the CDR3 is TGTGCCAGCAGTTTTCAAAATTCACCCCTCCACTTT. Protein product: CASSFQNSPLHF.

This chain links TRBV15 with TRBJ2-3; D not certain. Germline V gene data show CDR1 as LNHNV and CDR2 as YYDKDF (reference sequence). The CDR3 is 15 residues long. Trimming left V 5 bases short and J 0 bases short, with 12 bases between. The CDR3 region is CATSFHSSSTDTQYF. The CDR3 DNA reads as TGTGCCACCAGCTTCCACTCTTCTAGCACAGATACGCAGTATTTT.

The gene calls are TRBV5-1 and TRBJ1-2; 8 bases align to TRBD1. Germline V gene data show CDR1 as SGHRS and CDR2 as YFSETQ. Unmatched junction bases numbered 5, after V lost 4 bases and J lost 3 bases. The CDR3 has 14 amino acids. CDR3 amino acids: CASSPGTGYYGYTF. The CDR3 DNA sequence: TGCGCCAGCAGCCCCGGGACAGGCTACTATGGCTACACCTTC.

CDR3 DNA sequence: TGTGCCAGCAGCCTGGGAGGTGTACCCTACAATGAGCAGTTCTTC. This codes for CASSLGGVPYNEQFF. This chain joins TRBV7-2 and TRBJ2-1, with D perhaps TRBD2 (6 bases). Germline CDR1 reads SGHTA; CDR2 reads FQGNSA. This CDR3 is 15 amino acids long. V was cut by 5 bases and J by 2 bases, with 13 bases left in between.